This T cell receptor beta chain was observed in a study of CD8+CD57+ T cells in acquired aplastic anemia. Background on the study: Sorting CD4+ and CD8+ cells gave DNA averaging around 3 ug. CD4+ reads averaged roughly 10 million in healthy donors.

The ends lost 7 bases at V and 4 bases at J; junction bases unmatched: 9. Germline CDR1 is SNHLY and CDR2 is FYNNEI. This CDR3 is 15 amino acids long. Both TCR beta VDJ combination and CDR3 sequence profiling were carried out. Genomic DNA was the template for this profiling. TCRdb fed the reads into MiXCR, producing one record per CDR3 protein. Of some 410,000 distinct CDR3 sequences in the sample, 55% to 75% are singletons; the top ten hold 3% to 5%. Regarding the study as a whole: It was found that roughly 29 CD8+ CDR3 sequences were shared between patients and controls. No significant patient-versus-control difference appeared in CD8+ Simpson's diversity.

A remark on this clonotype: No antigen is known for it.

This rearrangement joins TRBV2 to TRBJ2-2; 7 bases match TRBD2. The source of this sequence is a human donor in good health, serving as a control. The sequencing input was sorted CD4+, CD8+, or CD8+CD57+ T cells (not recorded which) from PBMCs. DNA for the CDR3: TGTGCCAGCACCCCCCCTGGGAGGGGCACCGGGGAGCTGTTTTTT. Translated: CASTPPGRGTGELFF.